This T cell receptor beta chain came from a study of T-cell memory formation after mild COVID-19. About the study: The two donors had largely donor-specific TCR clusters. Study results and limitations: While clones contracting from day 15 to 85 were balanced between CD4 and CD8, later expanders leaned CD4+. Nothing confirmed that second-wave clones peaking on day 37 were specific for SARS-CoV-2. Among contracting clones, CD4+ were mainly CM/EM and CD8+ enriched in EMRA.

Trimming removed 4 bases from V and 3 bases from J; junction bases left unmatched: 2. This CDR3 is built from 13 residues. Germline lookup yields CDR1 MNHEY and CDR2 SMNVEV (reference sequence). In TCRdb, the 5' RACE reads were re-called with MiXCR into one record per CDR3 protein. This sample carries about 400,000 distinct CDR3 sequences, roughly 15% of them seen once, and the ten largest clones take about a fifth. Notes on this clonotype: Its target is not known.

The chain couples TRBV27 to TRBJ1-2, with 7 bases fitting TRBD1. Sequencing was done on a sample of PBMCs or a T cell subset sorted from them (not recorded which). The sequence was obtained from a man between 18 and 29 years old who had mild COVID-19 (a few samples of this study predate the infection). Cell type and time point are not known. CDR3 nucleotide sequence: TGTGCCAGCAGTTACAGGGGCTACTATGGCTACACCTTC. Translating gives CASSYRGYYGYTF.